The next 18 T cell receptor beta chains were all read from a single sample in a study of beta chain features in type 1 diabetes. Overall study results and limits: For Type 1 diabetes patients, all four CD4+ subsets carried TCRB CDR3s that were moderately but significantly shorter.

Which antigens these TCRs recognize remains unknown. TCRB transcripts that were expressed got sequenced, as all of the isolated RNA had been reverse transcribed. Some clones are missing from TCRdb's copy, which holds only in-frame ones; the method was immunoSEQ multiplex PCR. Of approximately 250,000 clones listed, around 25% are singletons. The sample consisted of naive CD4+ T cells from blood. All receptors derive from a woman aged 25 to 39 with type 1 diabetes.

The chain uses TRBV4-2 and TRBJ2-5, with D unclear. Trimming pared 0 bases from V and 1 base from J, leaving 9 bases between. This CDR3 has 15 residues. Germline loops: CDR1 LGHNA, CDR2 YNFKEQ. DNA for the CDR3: TGTGCCAGCAGCCAAGACTGGCTAGTCCAAGAGACCCAGTACTTC. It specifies CASSQDWLVQETQYF.

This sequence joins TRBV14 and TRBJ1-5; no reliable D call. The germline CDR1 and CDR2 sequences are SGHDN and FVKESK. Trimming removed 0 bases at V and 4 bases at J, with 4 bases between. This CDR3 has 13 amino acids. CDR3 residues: CASSQDPNQPQHF. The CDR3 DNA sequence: TGTGCCAGCAGCCAAGATCCAAATCAGCCCCAGCATTTT. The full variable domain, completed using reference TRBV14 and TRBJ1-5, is EAGVTQFPSHSVIEKGQTVTLRCDPISGHDNLYWYRRVMGKEIKFLLHFVKESKQDESGMPNNRFLAERTGGTYSTLKVQPAELEDSGVYFCASSQDPNQPQHFGDGTRLSIL.

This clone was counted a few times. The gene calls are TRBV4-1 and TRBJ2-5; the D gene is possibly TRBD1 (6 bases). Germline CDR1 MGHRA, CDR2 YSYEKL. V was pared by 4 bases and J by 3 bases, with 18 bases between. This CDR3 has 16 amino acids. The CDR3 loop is CASSRITGLREETQYF. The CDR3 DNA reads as TGCGCCAGCAGCCGGATCACAGGGTTAAGAGAAGAGACCCAGTACTTC.

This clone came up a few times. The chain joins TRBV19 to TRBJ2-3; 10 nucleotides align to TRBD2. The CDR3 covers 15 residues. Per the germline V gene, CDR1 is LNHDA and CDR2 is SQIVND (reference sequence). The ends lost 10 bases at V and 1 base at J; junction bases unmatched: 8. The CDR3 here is CATLTGTSGTDTQYF. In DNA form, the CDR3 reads TGTGCCACCCTAACCGGGACTAGCGGCACAGATACGCAGTATTTT.

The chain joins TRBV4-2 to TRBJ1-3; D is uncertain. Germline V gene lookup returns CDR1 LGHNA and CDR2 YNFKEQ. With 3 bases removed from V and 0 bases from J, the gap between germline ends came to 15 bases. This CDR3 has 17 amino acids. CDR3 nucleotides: TGTGCCAGCAGCCAGGAGGTTTACGGAGTCTCTGGAAACACCATATATTTT. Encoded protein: CASSQEVYGVSGNTIYF.

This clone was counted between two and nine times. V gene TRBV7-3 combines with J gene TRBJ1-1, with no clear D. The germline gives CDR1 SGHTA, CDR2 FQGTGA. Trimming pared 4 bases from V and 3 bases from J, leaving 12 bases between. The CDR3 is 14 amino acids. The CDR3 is CASSSRGSDTEAFF. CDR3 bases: TGTGCCAGCAGCTCAAGAGGGAGTGACACTGAAGCTTTCTTT.

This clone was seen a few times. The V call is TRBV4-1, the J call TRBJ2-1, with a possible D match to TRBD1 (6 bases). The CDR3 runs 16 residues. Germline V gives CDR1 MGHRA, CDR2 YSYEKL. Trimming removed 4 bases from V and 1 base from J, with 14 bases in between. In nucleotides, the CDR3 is TGCGCCAGCAGCCGAGTGTCCGGGACATCCTACAATGAGCAGTTCTTC. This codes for CASSRVSGTSYNEQFF.

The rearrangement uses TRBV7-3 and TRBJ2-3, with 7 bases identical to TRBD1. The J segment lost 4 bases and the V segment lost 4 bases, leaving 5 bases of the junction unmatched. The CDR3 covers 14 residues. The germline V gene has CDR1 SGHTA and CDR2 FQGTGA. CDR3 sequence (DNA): TGTGCCAGCAGCTCACGGACAGGCTCAGATACGCAGTATTTT. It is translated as CASSSRTGSDTQYF.

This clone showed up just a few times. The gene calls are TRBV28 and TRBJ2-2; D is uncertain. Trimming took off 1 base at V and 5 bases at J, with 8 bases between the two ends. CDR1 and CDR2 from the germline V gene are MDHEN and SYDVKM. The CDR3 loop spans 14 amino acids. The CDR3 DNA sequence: TGTGCCAGCAGTTTATTAATTCTGACCGGGGAGCTGTTTTTT. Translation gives CASSLLILTGELFF.

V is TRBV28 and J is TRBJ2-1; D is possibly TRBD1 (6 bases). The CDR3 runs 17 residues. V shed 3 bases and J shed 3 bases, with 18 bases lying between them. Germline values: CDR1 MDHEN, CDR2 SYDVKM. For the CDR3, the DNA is TGTGCCAGCAGTTTGGGGGCAGGGATCGCATTCTACAATGAGCAGTTCTTC. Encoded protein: CASSLGAGIAFYNEQFF. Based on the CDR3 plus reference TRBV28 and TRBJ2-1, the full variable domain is DVKVTQSSRYLVKRTGEKVFLECVQDMDHENMFWYRQDPGLGLRLIYFSYDVKMKEKGDIPEGYSVSREKKERFSLILESASTNQTSMYLCASSLGAGIAFYNEQFFGPGTRLTVL.

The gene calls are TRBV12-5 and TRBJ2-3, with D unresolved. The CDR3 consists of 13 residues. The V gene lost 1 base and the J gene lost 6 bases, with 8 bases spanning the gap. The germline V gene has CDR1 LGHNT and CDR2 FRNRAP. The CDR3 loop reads CASGLAAKDTQYF. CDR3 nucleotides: TGTGCTAGTGGTTTGGCCGCTAAGGATACGCAGTATTTT.

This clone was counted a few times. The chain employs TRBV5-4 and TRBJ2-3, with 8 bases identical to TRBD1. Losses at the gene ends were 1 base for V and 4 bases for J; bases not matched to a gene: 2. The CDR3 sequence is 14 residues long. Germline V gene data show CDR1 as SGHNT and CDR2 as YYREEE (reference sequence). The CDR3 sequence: CASSLSGGADTQYF. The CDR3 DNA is TGTGCCAGCAGCTTGTCAGGGGGCGCAGATACGCAGTATTTT. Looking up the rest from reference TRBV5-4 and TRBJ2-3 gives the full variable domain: ETGVTQSPTHLIKTRGQQVTLRCSSQSGHNTVSWYQQALGQGPQFIFQYYREEENGRGNFPPRFSGLQFPNYSSELNVNALELDDSALYLCASSLSGGADTQYFGPGTRLTVL.

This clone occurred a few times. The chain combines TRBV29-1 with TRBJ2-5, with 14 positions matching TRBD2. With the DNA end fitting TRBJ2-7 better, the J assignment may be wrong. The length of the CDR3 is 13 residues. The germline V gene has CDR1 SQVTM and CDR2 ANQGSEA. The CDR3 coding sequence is TGCAGCGTTGAGGGACTAGCGGGAGCCGAGCAGTACTTC. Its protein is CSVEGLAGAEQYF.

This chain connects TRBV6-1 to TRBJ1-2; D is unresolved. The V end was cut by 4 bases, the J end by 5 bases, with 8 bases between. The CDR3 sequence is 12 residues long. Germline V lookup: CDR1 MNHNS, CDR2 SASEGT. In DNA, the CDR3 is TGTGCCAGCAGTGCTATGTCTTATGGCTACACCTTC. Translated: CASSAMSYGYTF.

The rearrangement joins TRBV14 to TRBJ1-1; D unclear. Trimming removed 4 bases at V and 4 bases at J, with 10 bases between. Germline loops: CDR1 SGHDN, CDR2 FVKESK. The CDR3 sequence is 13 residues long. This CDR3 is CASSLIGSTEAFF. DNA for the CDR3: TGTGCCAGCAGCCTTATTGGCAGCACTGAAGCTTTCTTT.

The CDR3, as DNA: TGTGCCTGGAGGGACAGGGGTTACGGCTACACCTTC. It translates to CAWRDRGYGYTF. The J gene is TRBJ1-2, the V gene TRBV30; TRBD1 aligns across 9 bases. The CDR3 contains 12 residues. The germline V gene encodes CDR1 GTSNPN and CDR2 SVGIG (reference sequence). With V trimmed by 3 bases and J by 8 bases, 4 bases remained unmatched.

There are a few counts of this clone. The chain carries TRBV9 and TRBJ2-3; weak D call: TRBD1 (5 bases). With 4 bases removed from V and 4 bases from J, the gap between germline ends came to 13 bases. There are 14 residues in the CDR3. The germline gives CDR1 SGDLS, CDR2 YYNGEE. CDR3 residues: CASSPHSRADTQYF. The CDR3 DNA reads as TGTGCCAGCAGCCCCCACAGCAGGGCAGATACGCAGTATTTT.

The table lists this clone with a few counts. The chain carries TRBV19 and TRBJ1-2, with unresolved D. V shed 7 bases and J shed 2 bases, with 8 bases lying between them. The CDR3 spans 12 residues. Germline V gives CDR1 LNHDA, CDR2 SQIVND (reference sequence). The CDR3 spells CASIAENYGYTF. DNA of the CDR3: TGTGCCAGTATTGCAGAAAACTATGGCTACACCTTC. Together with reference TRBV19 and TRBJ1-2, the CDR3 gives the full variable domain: DGGITQSPKYLFRKEGQNVTLSCEQNLNHDAMYWYRQDPGQGLRLIYYSQIVNDFQKGDIAEGYSVSREKKESFPLTVTSAQKNPTAFYLCASIAENYGYTFGSGTRLTVV.